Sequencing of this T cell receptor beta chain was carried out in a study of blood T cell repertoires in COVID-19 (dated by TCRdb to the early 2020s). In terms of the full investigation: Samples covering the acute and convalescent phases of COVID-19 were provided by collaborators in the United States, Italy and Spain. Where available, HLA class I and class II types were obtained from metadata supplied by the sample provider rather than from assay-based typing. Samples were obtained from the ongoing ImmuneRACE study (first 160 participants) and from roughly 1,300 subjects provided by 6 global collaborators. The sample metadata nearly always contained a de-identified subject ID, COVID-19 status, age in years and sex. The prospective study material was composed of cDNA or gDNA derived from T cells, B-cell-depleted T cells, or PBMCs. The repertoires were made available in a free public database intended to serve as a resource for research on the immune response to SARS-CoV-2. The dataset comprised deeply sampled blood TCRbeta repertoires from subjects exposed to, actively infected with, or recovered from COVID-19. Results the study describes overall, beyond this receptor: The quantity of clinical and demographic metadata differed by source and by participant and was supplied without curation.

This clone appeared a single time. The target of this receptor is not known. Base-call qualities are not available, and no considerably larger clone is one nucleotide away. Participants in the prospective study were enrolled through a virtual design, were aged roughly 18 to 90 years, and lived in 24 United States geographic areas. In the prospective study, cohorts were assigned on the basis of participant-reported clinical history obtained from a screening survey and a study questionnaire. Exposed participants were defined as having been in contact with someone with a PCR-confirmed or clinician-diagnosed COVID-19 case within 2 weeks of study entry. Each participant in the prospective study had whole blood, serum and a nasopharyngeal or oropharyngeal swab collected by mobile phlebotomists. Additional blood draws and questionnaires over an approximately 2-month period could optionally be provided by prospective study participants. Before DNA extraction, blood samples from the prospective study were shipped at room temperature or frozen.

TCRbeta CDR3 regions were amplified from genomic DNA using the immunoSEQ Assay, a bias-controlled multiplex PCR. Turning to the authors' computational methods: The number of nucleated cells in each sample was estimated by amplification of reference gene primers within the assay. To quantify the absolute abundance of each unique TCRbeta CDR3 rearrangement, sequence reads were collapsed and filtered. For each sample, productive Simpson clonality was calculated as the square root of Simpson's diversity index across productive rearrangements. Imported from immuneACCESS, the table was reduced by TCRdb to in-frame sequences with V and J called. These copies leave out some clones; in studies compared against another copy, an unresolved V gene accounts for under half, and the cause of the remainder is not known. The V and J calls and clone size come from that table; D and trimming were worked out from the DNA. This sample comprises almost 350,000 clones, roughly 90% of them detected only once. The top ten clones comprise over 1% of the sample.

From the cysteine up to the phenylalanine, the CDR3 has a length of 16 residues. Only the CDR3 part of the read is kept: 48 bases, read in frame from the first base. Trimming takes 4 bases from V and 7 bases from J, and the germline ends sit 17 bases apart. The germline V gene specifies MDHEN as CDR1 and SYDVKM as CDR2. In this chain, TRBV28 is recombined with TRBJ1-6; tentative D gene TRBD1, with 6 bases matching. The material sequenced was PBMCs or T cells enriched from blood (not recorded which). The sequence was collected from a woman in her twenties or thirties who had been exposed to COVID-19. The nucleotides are TGTGCCAGCAGTTCTCCACGGGGAGGGGGGAATTCACCCCTCCACTTT. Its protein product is CASSSPRGGGNSPLHF.